This T cell receptor beta chain was retrieved from a study of cytomegalovirus exposure and HLA in healthy donors. Points from the study as a whole: Presence/absence analyses assumed roughly uniform sequencing depth across donors. Upon later analysis, HLA-associated TCR beta chains proved more clonally expanded than other, equally common chains. In an earlier analysis, about 87% or about 30%: the productive usage of most TCR beta V segments.

In the case of this clone: Its cognate antigen is unknown.

Germline lookup yields CDR1 MDHEN and CDR2 SYDVKM. The CDR3 spans 15 residues. The junction had 7 bases not matched to a gene; V was cut back by 4 bases and J by 5 bases. A multiplex PCR was run with 60 Vbeta primers and 13 Jbeta primers. TCRdb's table, derived via immunoSEQ multiplex PCR, lists solely in-frame clones and lacks some. The sample includes some 130,000 clones, roughly 75% of them seen just once. This receptor was obtained from a man aged 25-45 years in good health. V usage is TRBV28 and J usage is TRBJ2-5, with 10 bases identical to TRBD1. Source material: PBMCs. This CDR3 is CASSWGTGAGETQYF. CDR3 in DNA: TGTGCCAGCAGTTGGGGGACAGGGGCGGGGGAGACCCAGTACTTC. The variable domain in full, with the rest retrieved from reference TRBV28 and TRBJ2-5, is DVKVTQSSRYLVKRTGEKVFLECVQDMDHENMFWYRQDPGLGLRLIYFSYDVKMKEKGDIPEGYSVSREKKERFSLILESASTNQTSMYLCASSWGTGAGETQYFGPGTRLLVL.